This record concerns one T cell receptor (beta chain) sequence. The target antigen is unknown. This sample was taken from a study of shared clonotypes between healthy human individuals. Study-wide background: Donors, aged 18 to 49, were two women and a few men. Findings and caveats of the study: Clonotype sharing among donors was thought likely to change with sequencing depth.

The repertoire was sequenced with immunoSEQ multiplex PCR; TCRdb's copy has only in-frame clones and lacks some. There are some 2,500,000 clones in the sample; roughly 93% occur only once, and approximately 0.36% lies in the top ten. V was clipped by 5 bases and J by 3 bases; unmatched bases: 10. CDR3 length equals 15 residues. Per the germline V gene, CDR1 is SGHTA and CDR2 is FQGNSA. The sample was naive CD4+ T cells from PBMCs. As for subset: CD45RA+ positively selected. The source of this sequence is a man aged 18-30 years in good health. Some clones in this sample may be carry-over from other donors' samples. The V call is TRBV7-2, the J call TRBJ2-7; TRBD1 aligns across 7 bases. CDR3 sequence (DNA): TGTGCCAGCAGCCAGGACAGGAACCCCCTCTACGAGCAGTACTTC. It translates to CASSQDRNPLYEQYF.